The sequence of this TCR beta chain was determined in a study of CD4 T cells in relation to SARS-CoV-2 and coronaviruses (dated by TCRdb to the early 2020s). For context, the study as a whole: In the ViraFEST assay, PBMCs were cultured with antigen for about 9 days, after which TCR beta CDR3s were sequenced to identify clonal expansions specific to the antigen. The Adaptive Biotechnologies TCR-sequencing kit was used for samples from a few pre-COVID donors and for the naive versus memory experiments, whereas the other data were Illumina-based. At the level of individual TCR clonotypes, the study evaluated whether memory CD4+ T cells crossreact between the spike proteins of SARS-CoV-2 and those of common cold coronaviruses. A different TCR-beta assay, based on Illumina, was used to sequence expansion assays from other donors in the study. Patient-derived lymphoblastoid cell lines were used to map the HLA restriction of shared crossreactive spike epitopes. An HIV-1 Nef peptide pool or a culture without peptide was used as the negative reference condition. Results and caveats for the whole study, not just this receptor: The study was limited by small numbers of patients and tested TCRs. About 65% of donors had memory CD4+ clonotypes that crossrecognized SARS-CoV-2 and at least one common cold coronavirus spike. Crossreactivity analysis centred on spike protein, so crossreactivity against other viral proteins was not assessed. No donor contributed both pre-pandemic and post-infection samples, which limited tracing the source of pre-existing responses. Crossreactive clones showed significantly weaker SARS-CoV-2-driven expansion than monoreactive clones, consistent with antigenic imprinting.

The library was produced with the immunoSEQ multiplex PCR assay. As for the original processing: Preprocessing removed nonproductive sequences and CDR3s not starting with C, not ending with F or W, or shorter than 7 amino acids. Antigen-specific clonotypes were called with the MANAFEST web app on the basis of expansion relative to the reference and to other culture wells. A clone was considered positive if significant expansion relative to the reference culture was observed in 2 of 3 replicate wells at an FDR below 0.05. A further requirement for positive clones was significant expansion compared with all other tandem wells, along with an odds ratio above 5. Pairwise Levenshtein distance, computed with the stringdist R package after three terminal residues were trimmed from each end, was used as the measure of CDR3 homology. TCRdb took this table from immuneACCESS and kept in-frame rearrangements with V and J called. Such tables lack part of the clones; where checked against another copy, unresolved V genes explain under half of the gap, and the rest is unexplained. The DNA was the basis for D and trimming; V, J and clone size are from that table. The sample table contains more than 25,000 clones; only one count was recorded for 73% of them. 20% to 25% of the sample is in the top ten clones.

As regards this clone: This clone's antigen is unknown. No qualities accompany the bases; no much larger clone lies one base away.

From the cysteine up to the phenylalanine, the CDR3 has a length of 17 residues. Left in the record is the CDR3 DNA by itself, 51 bases read in frame from the first base. Trimming removed 1 base from V and 4 bases from J; the gene matches leave 11 bases unexplained. Reading the germline V gene gives CDR1 LGHNA and CDR2 YNFKEQ. CD4+ T cells from unexposed donors were collected before the COVID-19 pandemic (2011-2018). The EasySep CD4+ T cell isolation kit was used to isolate CD4+ T cells once the cultures had run for roughly 10 days. As cell number allowed, CD4+ T cells from unexposed donors were tested for reactivity to SARS-CoV-2 S and N and to four common cold coronavirus spike pools. PBMCs were cultured at under 2.5 million per well in IMDM supplemented with around 5% human AB serum and around 9.2 IU/ml IL-2. Half of the culture medium was replaced with fresh IL-2-containing medium on days 3 and 7. In general, every peptide culture condition was set up in three replicate wells. Leukapheresis product for the unexposed donors was bought commercially. PBMCs were isolated from leukapheresis product or whole blood by Ficoll-Paque PLUS gradient centrifugation. PBMCs were either cryopreserved at -140 degrees C or used fresh in the expansion assay. The QIAamp Micro DNA Kit was used to extract genomic DNA from the CD4+ T cells.

The chain links TRBV4-2 with TRBJ2-3, with 7 middle bases fitting TRBD2. The receptor's source is a human donor in good health. Sequencing was performed on CD4+ T cells from PBMCs, cultured in vitro. The CDR3 has the sequence CASSQVSSGGGADTQYF. The nucleotide sequence is given as TGTGCCAGCAGCCAAGTCTCTTCGGGAGGAGGCGCAGATACGCAGTATTTT.